These 16 T cell receptor beta chains came from one sample sequenced in a study of blood T cell repertoires in COVID-19. Produced via immunoSEQ multiplex PCR; TCRdb's table is partial and in-frame only. The data hold approximately 1,800 clones, with approximately 70% observed a single time. Source material: peripheral blood. Receptor source: a man between 65 and 85 years old with active COVID-19.

V gene TRBV11-2 combines with J gene TRBJ1-1, with D possibly matching TRBD1 (5 bases). CDR3 length: 15 amino acids. V lost 5 bases and J 1 base, leaving 14 bases between the germline ends. Germline lookup yields CDR1 SGHAT and CDR2 FQNNGV. The DNA for the CDR3 is TGTGCCAGCAGCCGCCCGGACACGTCGAACACTGAAGCTTTCTTT. Translated: CASSRPDTSNTEAFF.

V and J are TRBV3-1 (or the pseudogene TRBV3-2) and TRBJ2-3; tentatively, D is TRBD1 (6 bases). This CDR3 spans 18 amino acids. Per germline, CDR1 LGHDT and CDR2 YNNKEL (reference sequence). The V end lost 1 base, the J end lost 0 bases, and 17 bases lay between the germline ends. As DNA, the CDR3 is TGTGCCAGCAGCCAAGCCGTTGGGGGCGGGCCAAGCACAGATACGCAGTATTTT. Amino acid sequence: CASSQAVGGGPSTDTQYF.

The CDR3 nucleotides are TGTGCCAGCAGCTCCGGGACTAGCGGGAGGAGAACTACGCAGTATTTT. As protein: CASSSGTSGRRTTQYF. The chain uses TRBV7-2 and TRBJ2-3; 15 bases match TRBD2. This CDR3 has 16 residues. Germline trimming cut 4 bases from V and 8 bases from J; bases unmatched to any gene: 7. CDR1 is SGHTA and CDR2 is FQGNSA in the germline V gene.

The V call is TRBV18, the J call TRBJ2-7; 8 bases match TRBD1. Germline values: CDR1 KGHSH, CDR2 LQKENI. V was pared by 5 bases and J by 5 bases, with 5 bases of the junction left unmatched. This CDR3 has 13 amino acids. Here the CDR3 reads CASSAGQGNEQYF. The CDR3 DNA is TGTGCCAGCTCAGCAGGACAGGGCAACGAGCAGTACTTC.

The chain is built from TRBV2 and TRBJ1-4, with 7 nucleotides matching TRBD1. With V trimmed by 6 bases and J by 3 bases, 4 bases remained unmatched. The CDR3 is made up of 14 amino acids. CDR1 SNHLY and CDR2 FYNNEI come from the germline V gene. CDR3 DNA sequence: TGTGCCAGCAGGACAGGGTCCGCTAATGAAAAACTGTTTTTT. Amino acid sequence: CASRTGSANEKLFF.

The genes are TRBV19 and TRBJ1-4; 8 bases line up with TRBD1. This CDR3 region has 18 residues. The V and J ends lost 7 bases and 0 bases, in that order; junction bases with no gene match: 13. CDR1 is LNHDA, CDR2 SQIVND, per germline (reference sequence). The CDR3 sequence is CASTGSRQGLTTNEKLFF. CDR3 DNA: TGTGCCAGTACGGGTTCGAGACAGGGGTTAACAACTAATGAAAAACTGTTTTTT.

As DNA, the CDR3 is TGTGCCAGCAGCGCCGGGTCGGGGTACCGCACAGATACGCAGTATTTT. Translating it yields CASSAGSGYRTDTQYF. The chain uses TRBV5-4 and TRBJ2-3; TRBD2 might be the D (5 bases). CDR3 length: 16 residues. The V and J ends lost 4 bases and 1 base respectively, with 16 bases between them. CDR1 and CDR2 (germline): SGHNT, YYREEE (reference sequence).

The chain employs TRBV18 and TRBJ1-4; possible D gene TRBD1, 5 bases. The CDR3 runs to 15 residues. Germline CDR1 reads KGHSH; CDR2 reads LQKENI. Trimming pared 3 bases from V and 6 bases from J, leaving 14 bases between. The CDR3 DNA reads TGTGCCAGCTCACCGACGACAGCCGCATATGAAAAACTGTTTTTT. As protein: CASSPTTAAYEKLFF.

This clone was observed once. The chain employs TRBV5-6 and TRBJ1-2; weak D call: TRBD1 (6 bases). Trimming stripped 3 bases from V and 4 bases from J, with 7 bases between. The germline V gene encodes CDR1 SGHDT and CDR2 YYEEEE. This CDR3 spans 12 amino acids. The CDR3 region has the DNA TGTGCCAGCAGCTACAGGGCCTATGGCTACACCTTC. Residues: CASSYRAYGYTF.

This clone showed up just a few times. The chain is built from TRBV10-2 and TRBJ2-7; perhaps TRBD1 as D (6 bases). V lost 0 bases and J lost 0, with 18 bases in between. The germline gives CDR1 WSHSY, CDR2 SAAADI. This CDR3 is built from 18 residues. The CDR3 bases are TGCGCCAGCAGTGAGTCTGGGTGGTTAGGGGGTAGCTCCTACGAGCAGTACTTC. This codes for CASSESGWLGGSSYEQYF.

For the CDR3, the DNA is TGTGCCAGCAGCCCCCGTCCGGGATCGAACTATGGCTACACCTTC. Translated: CASSPRPGSNYGYTF. This rearrangement joins TRBV3-1 (or the pseudogene TRBV3-2) to TRBJ1-2; D gene ambiguous. The V end was cut by 4 bases, the J end by 2 bases, with 14 bases between. The CDR3 sequence is 15 residues long. Germline CDR1 is LGHDT and CDR2 is YNNKEL (reference sequence).

The chain uses TRBV7-9 and TRBJ1-2, with TRBD1 matching over 10 bases. The trim removed 3 bases at V and 8 bases at J, leaving 9 bases unmatched. The CDR3 runs 15 residues. Germline loops: CDR1 SEHNR, CDR2 FQNEAQ (reference sequence). The CDR3 sequence is CASSFDRGHLQGYTF. The CDR3 DNA is TGTGCCAGCAGCTTTGACAGGGGGCATTTGCAGGGCTACACCTTC.

The chain uses TRBV5-1 and TRBJ1-6; tentative D call: TRBD1 (6 bases). V lost 0 bases and J lost 9, with 13 bases in between. CDR1 and CDR2 (germline): SGHRS, YFSETQ. The CDR3 consists of 15 residues. The CDR3 DNA is TGCGCCAGCAGCTTGGACAGGGTTGAGATTTCACCCCTCCACTTT. The encoded protein is CASSLDRVEISPLHF.

V and J are TRBV6-5 and TRBJ1-4, with 11 bases matching TRBD1. The CDR3 is made up of 14 amino acids. V lost 2 bases to trimming and J lost 17 bases; unmatched junction nucleotides: 10. Germline lookup yields CDR1 MNHEY and CDR2 SVGAGI. Written as DNA, the CDR3 is TGTGCCAGCAGTTACGATCAGGACAGGGGGCAGATATTTTTT. It encodes CASSYDQDRGQIFF.

This clone was recorded once. V is TRBV28 and J is TRBJ2-2; D is ambiguous. Germline V gene sequence: CDR1 MDHEN, CDR2 SYDVKM. V dropped 3 bases and J dropped 0 bases, with 14 bases sitting between them. The CDR3 is 17 amino acids. The CDR3 sequence: CASSFYPSGSNTGELFF. CDR3 nucleotides: TGTGCCAGCAGTTTTTACCCTTCCGGGTCGAACACCGGGGAGCTGTTTTTT.

V is TRBV3-1 (or the pseudogene TRBV3-2) and J is TRBJ1-4; D unresolved. The ends were cut back, 1 base at V and 0 bases at J, with 9 bases in the middle. In germline, CDR1 is LGHDT, CDR2 YNNKEL (reference sequence). CDR3 length: 16 residues. CDR3 region: CASSQGKEATNEKLFF. The CDR3, as DNA: TGTGCCAGCAGCCAAGGAAAAGAGGCAACTAATGAAAAACTGTTTTTT.